A single sample is the source of the 18 T cell receptor beta chains below, sequenced in a study of T cell responses to AZD1222 COVID-19 vaccine. Clones were read by immunoSEQ multiplex PCR, and TCRdb kept only the in-frame ones, dropping some. The table includes 100,000 to 150,000 clones, around 93% detected once. The sample was peripheral blood, taken on day 0 of AZD1222 vaccination. The receptors were sampled from an adult in good health.

The chain links TRBV5-1 to TRBJ1-4, with D uncertain. In germline, CDR1 is SGHRS, CDR2 YFSETQ. This CDR3 spans 15 amino acids. The V end lost 4 bases, the J end lost 5 bases, and 15 bases lay between the germline ends. The chain's CDR3 is CASSPWTEANEKLFF. CDR3 DNA sequence: TGCGCCAGCAGCCCTTGGACTGAAGCCAATGAAAAACTGTTTTTT.

The count of this clone is one. The gene calls are TRBV5-1 and TRBJ2-2; D ambiguous. V was shortened by 3 bases and J by 0 bases, with 6 bases between the two germline ends. CDR3 length equals 14 residues. CDR1 is SGHRS, CDR2 YFSETQ, per germline. CDR3: CASSSLANTGELFF. The DNA for the CDR3 is TGCGCCAGCAGCTCCCTGGCGAACACCGGGGAGCTGTTTTTT. Based on the CDR3 plus reference TRBV5-1 and TRBJ2-2, the full variable domain is KAGVTQTPRYLIKTRGQQVTLSCSPISGHRSVSWYQQTPGQGLQFLFEYFSETQRNKGNFPGRFSGRQFSNSRSEMNVSTLELGDSALYLCASSSLANTGELFFGEGSRLTVL.

The gene calls are TRBV14 and TRBJ2-3, with 15 bases aligning to TRBD2. Losses at the gene ends were 4 bases for V and 5 bases for J; bases not matched to a gene: 4. The CDR3 contains 16 residues. Germline V gene data show CDR1 as SGHDN and CDR2 as FVKESK. CDR3 sequence (DNA): TGTGCCAGCAGCCGGACTAGCGGGGGGGCAGGAGATACGCAGTATTTT. Encoded protein: CASSRTSGGAGDTQYF.

Details on this clone: Germline and junction disagree at one end, which may indicate a read error. The rearrangement joins TRBV28 to TRBJ1-4, with a weak D call TRBD1 (5 bases). In germline, CDR1 is MDHEN, CDR2 SYDVKM. CDR3 length equals 15 residues. The CDR3 sequence: CTSSQAGGSGEKLFF. The DNA for the CDR3 is TGTACCAGCAGCCAAGCGGGGGGGTCAGGAGAAAAACTGTTTTTT.

The chain couples TRBV6-1 to TRBJ1-3; 7 bases fit TRBD1. This CDR3 has 16 amino acids. V shed 3 bases and J 9 bases; nucleotides not matched to a gene: 14. The germline V gene has CDR1 MNHNS and CDR2 SASEGT. The CDR3 protein is CASSEFSGQDRGTIYF. The CDR3 region has the DNA TGTGCCAGCAGTGAGTTTAGCGGACAGGACCGTGGCACCATATATTTT.

The V and J genes are TRBV2 and TRBJ1-1; possible D gene TRBD1, 5 bases. There are 13 residues in the CDR3. Germline CDR1 is SNHLY and CDR2 is FYNNEI. The V end was cut by 7 bases, the J end by 6 bases, with 15 bases between. This chain's CDR3 is CASNPGGYPEAFF. DNA for the CDR3: TGTGCCAGCAACCCGGGGGGGTACCCTGAAGCTTTCTTT.

The chain recombines TRBV7-9 with TRBJ1-6; TRBD1 matches 7 bases. Germline CDR1 reads SEHNR; CDR2 reads FQNEAQ (reference sequence). The CDR3 is 15 residues long. Trimming cost V 3 bases and J 7 bases; bases outside gene matches: 6. The CDR3 is CASSFYRGGNSPLHF. The CDR3 region has the DNA TGTGCCAGCAGCTTTTACAGGGGAGGCAATTCACCCCTCCACTTT. Variable domain in full (rest from reference TRBV7-9 and TRBJ1-6): DTGVSQNPRHKITKRGQNVTFRCDPISEHNRLYWYRQTLGQGPEFLTYFQNEAQLEKSRLLSDRFSAERPKGSFSTLEIQRTEQGDSAMYLCASSFYRGGNSPLHFGNGTRLTVT.

This sequence joins TRBV12-5 and TRBJ1-5; 8 bases align to TRBD1. Germline lookup yields CDR1 LGHNT and CDR2 FRNRAP. The CDR3 is 16 residues long. J gave up 6 bases and V 0 bases, and 7 bases lay outside the gene matches. In DNA form, the CDR3 reads TGTGCTAGTGGTTTGGTACTGTCAGGGGGCGGTCAGCCCCAGCATTTT. Translating gives CASGLVLSGGGQPQHF.

The gene calls are TRBV4-3 and TRBJ2-3, with 10 bases aligning to TRBD1. CDR1 is LGHNA and CDR2 is YSLEER in the germline V gene. This CDR3 region has 18 residues. J was trimmed by 3 bases and V by 0 bases; bases with no gene match: 9. The CDR3, as DNA: TGCGCCAGCAGCCAAGATCGTACGGGGACAGGGGAAACAGATACGCAGTATTTT. Its translation is CASSQDRTGTGETDTQYF.

This chain joins TRBV5-1 and TRBJ2-7; D may be TRBD1 (5 bases). Deletions cut 5 bases from V and 2 bases from J, with 11 bases between. Germline V gene sequence: CDR1 SGHRS, CDR2 YFSETQ. CDR3 length equals 13 residues. In DNA, the CDR3 is TGCGCCAGCAGTGTGGACACAGCCTACGAGCAGTACTTC. Translation: CASSVDTAYEQYF.

The rearrangement uses TRBV6-5 and TRBJ2-1; D unresolved. The CDR3 is 12 amino acids. V was trimmed by 8 bases and J by 10 bases, leaving 15 bases between them. Germline values: CDR1 MNHEY, CDR2 SVGAGI. CDR3 coding DNA: TGTGCCAGCGGAGTTGCATTGGGCGAGCAGTTCTTC. It codes for CASGVALGEQFF.

The chain has TRBV3-1 (or the pseudogene TRBV3-2) and TRBJ2-7; D is perhaps TRBD1 (6 bases). CDR3 length: 15 residues. CDR1 and CDR2 (germline): LGHDT, YNNKEL (reference sequence). Trimming shortened V by 4 bases and J by 5 bases, and 18 bases separated the two germline ends. The CDR3 reads CASSPYRAGANEQYF. The CDR3 nucleotides read TGTGCCAGCAGCCCGTATCGGGCAGGGGCAAACGAGCAGTACTTC.

The chain is built from TRBV10-3 and TRBJ2-3; possible D gene TRBD2, 5 bases. V was pared by 7 bases and J by 2 bases, with 13 bases between. CDR1 and CDR2 (germline): ENHRY, SYGVKD. The CDR3 contains 14 residues. Here the CDR3 DNA reads TGTGCCATCATGAAGGGAGCCTTCACAGATACGCAGTATTTT. Its protein is CAIMKGAFTDTQYF.

The rearrangement joins TRBV19 to TRBJ1-1; no clear D gene. The ends were cut back, 0 bases at V and 0 bases at J, with 8 bases in the middle. In germline, CDR1 is LNHDA, CDR2 SQIVND (reference sequence). The CDR3 sequence is 15 residues long. CDR3 nucleotide sequence: TGTGCCAGTAGTATAGATTGGGAAATGAACACTGAAGCTTTCTTT. It codes for CASSIDWEMNTEAFF.

J is TRBJ1-1 and V is TRBV28; no reliable D call. The germline gives CDR1 MDHEN, CDR2 SYDVKM. There are 13 residues in the CDR3. V dropped 1 base and J dropped 1 base, with 4 bases sitting between them. This CDR3 reads CASSLFRNTEAFF. The CDR3 DNA follows: TGTGCCAGCAGTTTATTCCGGAACACTGAAGCTTTCTTT.

The CDR3 region has the DNA TGTGCCAGTAGTAGCCTCGGGGGGGTCTCTAACTATGGCTACACCTTC. Residues: CASSSLGGVSNYGYTF. The chain uses TRBV19 and TRBJ1-2; the D gene is possibly TRBD1 (5 bases). Trimming removed 4 bases from V and 0 bases from J, with 15 bases in between. This CDR3 comprises 16 residues. CDR1 is LNHDA and CDR2 is SQIVND in the germline V gene (reference sequence).

Only a few counts were recorded for this clone. The gene calls are TRBV10-2 and TRBJ1-2; D perhaps matches TRBD1 (5 bases). Trimming removed 6 bases at V and 1 base at J, with 15 bases between. CDR1 WSHSY and CDR2 SAAADI come from the germline V gene. This CDR3 region has 15 residues. The CDR3 spells CASRGGTGINYGYTF. CDR3 nucleotide sequence: TGCGCCAGCAGGGGGGGGACCGGTATTAACTATGGCTACACCTTC.

This chain joins TRBV3-1 (or the pseudogene TRBV3-2) and TRBJ1-1; D is uncertain. V was shortened by 0 bases and J by 1 base, with 0 bases between the two germline ends. This CDR3 region has 12 residues. The germline V gene has CDR1 LGHDT and CDR2 YNNKEL (reference sequence). CDR3 amino acids: CASSQENTEAFF. The CDR3 DNA sequence: TGTGCCAGCAGCCAAGAGAACACTGAAGCTTTCTTT.